This T cell receptor beta chain was recovered during a study of T cell repertoires in cytomegalovirus infection. Across the study: CMV epitopes used comprised recently identified HLA-C-restricted ones and well-studied HLA-B-restricted ones.

The CDR3 consists of 15 residues. Germline assignment: CDR1 LGHDT and CDR2 YNNKEL (reference sequence). V was pared by 1 base and J by 7 bases, with 16 bases between. TCRdb re-called the reads with MiXCR, one entry per CDR3 protein. The sample has around 900,000 distinct CDR3 sequences; approximately 30% are singletons. A note on this clonotype: Its antigen is unknown.

This clonotype originated in a human donor in good health (CMV status not recorded). Some clones in this sample may be carry-over from other donors' samples. Sequenced material: cultured CD8+ T cells from PBMCs, taken from culture after CMV antigen stimulation. This chain uses TRBV3-1 with TRBJ1-2, with a possible D match to TRBD1 (6 bases). The CDR3 nucleotides read TGTGCCAGCAGCCAAGTTGCGGGGGGCCGGGCTGGCTACACCTTC. Amino acids: CASSQVAGGRAGYTF.